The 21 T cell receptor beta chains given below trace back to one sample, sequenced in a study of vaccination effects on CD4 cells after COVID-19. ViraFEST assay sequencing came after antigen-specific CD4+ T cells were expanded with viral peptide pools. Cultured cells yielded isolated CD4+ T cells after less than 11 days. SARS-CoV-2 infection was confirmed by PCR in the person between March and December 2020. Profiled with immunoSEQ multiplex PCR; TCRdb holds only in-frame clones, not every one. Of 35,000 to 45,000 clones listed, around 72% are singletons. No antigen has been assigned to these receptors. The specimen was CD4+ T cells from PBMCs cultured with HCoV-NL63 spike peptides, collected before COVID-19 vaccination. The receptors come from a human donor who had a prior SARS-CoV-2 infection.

The CDR3 is CASSLEGQGQFF. CDR3 bases: TGCGCCAGCAGCTTGGAGGGTCAAGGGCAGTTCTTC. The chain combines TRBV5-1 with TRBJ2-1; D unclear. Germline loops: CDR1 SGHRS, CDR2 YFSETQ. The CDR3 is made up of 12 amino acids. V was pared by 0 bases and J by 12 bases, with 10 bases between.

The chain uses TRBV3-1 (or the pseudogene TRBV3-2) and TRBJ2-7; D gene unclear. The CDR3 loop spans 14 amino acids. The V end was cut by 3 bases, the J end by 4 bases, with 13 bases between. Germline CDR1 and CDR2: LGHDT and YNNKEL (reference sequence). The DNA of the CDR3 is TGTGCCAGCAGCCATGGGCAGGAGAATTACGAGCAGTACTTC. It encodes CASSHGQENYEQYF.

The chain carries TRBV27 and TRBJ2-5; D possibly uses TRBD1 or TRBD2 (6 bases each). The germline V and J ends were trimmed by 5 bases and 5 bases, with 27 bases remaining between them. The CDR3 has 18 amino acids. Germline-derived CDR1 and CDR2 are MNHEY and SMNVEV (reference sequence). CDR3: CASSKRRTGGAGEETQYF. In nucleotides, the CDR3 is TGTGCCAGCAGTAAGAGGAGAACCGGGGGCGCGGGTGAGGAGACCCAGTACTTC.

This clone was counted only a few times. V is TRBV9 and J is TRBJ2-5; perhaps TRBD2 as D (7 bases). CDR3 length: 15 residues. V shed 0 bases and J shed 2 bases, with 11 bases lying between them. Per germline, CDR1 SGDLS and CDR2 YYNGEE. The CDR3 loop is CASSVEGGGQETQYF. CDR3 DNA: TGTGCCAGCAGCGTAGAGGGAGGGGGTCAAGAGACCCAGTACTTC. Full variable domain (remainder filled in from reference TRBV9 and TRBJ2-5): DSGVTQTPKHLITATGQRVTLRCSPRSGDLSVYWYQQSLDQGLQFLIQYYNGEERAKGNILERFSAQQFPDLHSELNLSSLELGDSALYFCASSVEGGGQETQYFGPGTRLLVL.

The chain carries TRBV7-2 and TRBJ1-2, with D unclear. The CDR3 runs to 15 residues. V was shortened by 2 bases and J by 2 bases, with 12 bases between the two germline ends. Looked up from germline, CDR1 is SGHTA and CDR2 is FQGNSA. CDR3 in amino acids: CASSLFSWENYGYTF. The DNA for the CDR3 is TGTGCCAGCAGCTTATTCTCCTGGGAGAACTATGGCTACACCTTC.

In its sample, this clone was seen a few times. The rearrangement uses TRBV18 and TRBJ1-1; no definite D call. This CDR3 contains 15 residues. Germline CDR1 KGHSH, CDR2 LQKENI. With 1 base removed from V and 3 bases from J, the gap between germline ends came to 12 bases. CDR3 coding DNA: TGTGCCAGCTCACCACAGACGGGGTGGGACACTGAAGCTTTCTTT. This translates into CASSPQTGWDTEAFF.

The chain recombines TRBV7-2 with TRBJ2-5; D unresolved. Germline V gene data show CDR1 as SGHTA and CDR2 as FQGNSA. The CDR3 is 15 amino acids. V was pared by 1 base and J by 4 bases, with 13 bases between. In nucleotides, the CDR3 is TGTGCCAGCAGCTTAGGCGCTCCCCCTCCAGAGACCCAGTACTTC. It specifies CASSLGAPPPETQYF.

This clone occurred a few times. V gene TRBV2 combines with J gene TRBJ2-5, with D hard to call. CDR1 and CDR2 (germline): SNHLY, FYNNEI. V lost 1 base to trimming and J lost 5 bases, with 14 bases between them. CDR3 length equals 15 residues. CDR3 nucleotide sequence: TGTGCCAGCAGTGAAGGGGCGGCCCCTGGGGAGACCCAGTACTTC. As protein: CASSEGAAPGETQYF.

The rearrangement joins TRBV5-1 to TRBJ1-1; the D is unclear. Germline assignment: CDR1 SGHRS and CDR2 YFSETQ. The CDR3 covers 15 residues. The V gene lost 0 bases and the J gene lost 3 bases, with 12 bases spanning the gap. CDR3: CASSLVWGSYTEAFF. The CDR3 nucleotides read TGCGCCAGCAGCTTGGTGTGGGGTTCGTACACTGAAGCTTTCTTT.

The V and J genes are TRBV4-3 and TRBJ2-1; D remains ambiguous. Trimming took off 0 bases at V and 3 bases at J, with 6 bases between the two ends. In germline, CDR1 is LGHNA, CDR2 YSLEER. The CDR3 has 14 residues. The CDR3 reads CASSQEYFYNEQFF. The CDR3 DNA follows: TGCGCCAGCAGCCAAGAGTACTTCTACAATGAGCAGTTCTTC.

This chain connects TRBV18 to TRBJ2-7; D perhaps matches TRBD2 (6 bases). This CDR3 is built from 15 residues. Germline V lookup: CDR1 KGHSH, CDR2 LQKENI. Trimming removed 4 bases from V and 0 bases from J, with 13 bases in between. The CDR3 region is CASSLIAEISYEQYF. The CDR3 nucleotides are TGTGCCAGCTCACTGATAGCGGAAATCTCCTACGAGCAGTACTTC.

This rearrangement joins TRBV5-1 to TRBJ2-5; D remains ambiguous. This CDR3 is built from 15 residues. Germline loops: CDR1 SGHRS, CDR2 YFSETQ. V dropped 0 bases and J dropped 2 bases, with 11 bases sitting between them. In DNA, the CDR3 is TGCGCCAGCAGCTTGGGGACCCTGACGCAAGAGACCCAGTACTTC. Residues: CASSLGTLTQETQYF.

CDR3 nucleotide sequence: TGTGCCAGCAGAAGTACAGGGGGCGCCGGGGAGCTGTTTTTT. It codes for CASRSTGGAGELFF. The V and J genes are TRBV6-5 and TRBJ2-2, with 9 positions matching TRBD1. This CDR3 region has 14 residues. The V gene's germline CDR1 is MNHEY and CDR2 SVGAGI. V lost 6 bases, J lost 6 bases, and 5 bases stayed unmatched.

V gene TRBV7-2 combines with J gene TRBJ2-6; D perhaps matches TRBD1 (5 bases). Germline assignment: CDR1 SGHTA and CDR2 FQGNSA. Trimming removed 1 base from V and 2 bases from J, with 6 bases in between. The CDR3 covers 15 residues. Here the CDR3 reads CASSLEGTGANVLTF. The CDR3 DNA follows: TGTGCCAGCAGCTTAGAGGGGACTGGGGCCAACGTCCTGACTTTC.

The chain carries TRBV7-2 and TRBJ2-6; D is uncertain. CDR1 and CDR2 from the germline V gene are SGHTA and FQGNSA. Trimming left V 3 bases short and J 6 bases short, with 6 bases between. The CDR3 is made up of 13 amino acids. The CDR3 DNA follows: TGTGCCAGCAGCTTGTCCCCGGCCAACGTCCTGACTTTC. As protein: CASSLSPANVLTF. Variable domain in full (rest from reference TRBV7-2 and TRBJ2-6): GAGVSQSPSNKVTEKGKDVELRCDPISGHTALYWYRQSLGQGLEFLIYFQGNSAPDKSGLPSDRFSAERTGGSVSTLTIQRTQQEDSAVYLCASSLSPANVLTFGAGSRLTVL.

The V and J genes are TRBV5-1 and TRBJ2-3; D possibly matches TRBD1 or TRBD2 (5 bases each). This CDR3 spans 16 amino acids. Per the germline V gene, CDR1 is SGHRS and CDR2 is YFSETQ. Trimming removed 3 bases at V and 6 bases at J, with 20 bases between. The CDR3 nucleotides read TGCGCCAGCAGCTCGGGCCGGGACGGAGTTGTGGATACGCAGTATTTT. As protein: CASSSGRDGVVDTQYF. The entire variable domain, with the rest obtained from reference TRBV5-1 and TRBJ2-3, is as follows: KAGVTQTPRYLIKTRGQQVTLSCSPISGHRSVSWYQQTPGQGLQFLFEYFSETQRNKGNFPGRFSGRQFSNSRSEMNVSTLELGDSALYLCASSSGRDGVVDTQYFGPGTRLTVL.

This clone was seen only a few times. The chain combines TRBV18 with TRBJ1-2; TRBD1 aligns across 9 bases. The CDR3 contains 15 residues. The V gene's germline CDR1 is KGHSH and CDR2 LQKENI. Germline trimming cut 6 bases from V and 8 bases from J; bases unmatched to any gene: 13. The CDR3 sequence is CASSQGQGQGGGYTF. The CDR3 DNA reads TGTGCCAGCTCCCAGGGACAGGGACAAGGTGGGGGCTACACCTTC.

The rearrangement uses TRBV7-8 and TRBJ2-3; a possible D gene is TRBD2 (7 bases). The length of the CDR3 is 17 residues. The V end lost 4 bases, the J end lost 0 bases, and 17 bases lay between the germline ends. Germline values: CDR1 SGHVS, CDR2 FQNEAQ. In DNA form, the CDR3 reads TGTGCCAGCAGCTATGGCGGGGGCCCTACTAGCACAGATACGCAGTATTTT. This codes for CASSYGGGPTSTDTQYF. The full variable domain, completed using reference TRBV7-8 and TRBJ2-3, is GAGVSQSPRYKVAKRGQDVALRCDPISGHVSLFWYQQALGQGPEFLTYFQNEAQLDKSGLPSDRFFAERPEGSVSTLKIQRTQQEDSAVYLCASSYGGGPTSTDTQYFGPGTRLTVL.

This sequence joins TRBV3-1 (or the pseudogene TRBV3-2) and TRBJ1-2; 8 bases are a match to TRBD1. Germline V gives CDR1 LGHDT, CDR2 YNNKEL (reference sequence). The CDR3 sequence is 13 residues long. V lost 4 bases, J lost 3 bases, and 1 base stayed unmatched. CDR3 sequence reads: CASSLQGDYGYTF. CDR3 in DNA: TGTGCCAGCAGCCTACAGGGGGACTATGGCTACACCTTC.

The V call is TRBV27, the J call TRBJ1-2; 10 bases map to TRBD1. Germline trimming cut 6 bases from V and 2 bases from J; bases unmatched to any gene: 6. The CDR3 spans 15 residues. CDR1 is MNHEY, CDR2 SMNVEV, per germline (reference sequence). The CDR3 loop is CASRGTGAGNYGYTF. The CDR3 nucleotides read TGTGCCAGCAGAGGGACAGGGGCAGGCAACTATGGCTACACCTTC.

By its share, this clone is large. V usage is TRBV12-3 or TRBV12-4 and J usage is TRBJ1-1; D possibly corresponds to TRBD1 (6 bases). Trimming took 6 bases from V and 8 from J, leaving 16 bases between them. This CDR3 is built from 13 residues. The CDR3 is CASSPEGQREAFF. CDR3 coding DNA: TGTGCCAGCAGCCCCGAAGGACAGAGGGAAGCTTTCTTT.